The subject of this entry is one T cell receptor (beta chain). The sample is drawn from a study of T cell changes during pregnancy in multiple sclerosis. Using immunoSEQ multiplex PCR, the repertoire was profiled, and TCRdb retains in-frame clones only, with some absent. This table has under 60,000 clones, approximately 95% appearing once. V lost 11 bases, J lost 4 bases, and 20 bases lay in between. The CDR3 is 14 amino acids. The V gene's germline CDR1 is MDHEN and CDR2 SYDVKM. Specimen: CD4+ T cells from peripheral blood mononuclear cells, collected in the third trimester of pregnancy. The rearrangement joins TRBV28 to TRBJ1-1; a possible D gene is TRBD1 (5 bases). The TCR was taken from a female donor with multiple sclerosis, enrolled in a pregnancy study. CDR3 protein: CACGGEAGGTEAFF. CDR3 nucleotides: TGTGCCTGTGGGGGAGAGGCCGGGGGCACTGAAGCTTTCTTT.